The rows below give T cell receptor beta chains drawn from one sample of a study of blood T cell repertoires in COVID-19. The assay was immunoSEQ multiplex PCR, and TCRdb's table has in-frame clones only and misses some. The sample has about 150,000 clones; approximately 80% are singletons. Sequences were obtained from PBMCs or T cells enriched from blood (not recorded which). The receptors originated from a man aged 50 or older who had recovered from COVID-19. Both conserved end residues are trimmed from each CDR3. Size values are once, few and many counts, or a class for expanded clones, and some rows have none.

cdr3_aa	v_call	j_call	clone_size
ASSLIAGTDTQY	TRBV7-2	TRBJ2-3	few
ASSDYRGAFYGYT	TRBV9	TRBJ1-2	NA
ASSEGATGNTEAF	TRBV6-1	TRBJ1-1	NA
ASSPRLAGGRETQY	TRBV7-6	TRBJ2-5	NA
ASSKRMGQGVGYNSPLH	TRBV21-1	TRBJ1-6	NA
ASSRGGEGRAF	TRBV3-1/TRBV3-2	TRBJ1-1	NA
ASSLSGTDTQY	TRBV5-4	TRBJ2-3	NA
ATSRAGGRGYT	TRBV15	TRBJ1-2	few
ASSADRGNYGYT	TRBV5-1	TRBJ1-2	few
ASSYDRGYEQY	TRBV6-6	TRBJ2-7	NA
ASSLSRGLTYEQY	TRBV27	TRBJ2-7	few
ASSDNPYNEQF	TRBV10-1	TRBJ2-1	NA
ASSLGDSPRTEQY	TRBV5-1	TRBJ2-7	few
ASSPRGSGRQETQY	TRBV7-2	TRBJ2-5	NA